Each of the 27 T cell receptor beta chains below was sequenced from the same sample in a study of T cell responses to AZD1222 COVID-19 vaccine. The repertoire was sequenced with immunoSEQ multiplex PCR; TCRdb's copy has only in-frame clones and lacks some. The data contain 150,000 to 180,000 clones, 80% to 90% of them singletons. Sequenced material: peripheral blood, taken 28 days after the second AZD1222 dose. The origin of the receptors is an adult who received the AZD1222 COVID-19 vaccine.

Regarding this clone: Other nucleotide sequences in the sample specify the same CDR3. The V and J genes are TRBV4-1 and TRBJ2-1; 14 bases agree with TRBD2. The CDR3 sequence is 18 residues long. Germline CDR1 is MGHRA and CDR2 is YSYEKL. J gave up 0 bases and V 1 base, and 2 bases lay outside the gene matches. DNA for the CDR3: TGCGCCAGCAGCCAAGCCGGGACTAGCGGGAGCTCCTACAATGAGCAGTTCTTC. Its translation is CASSQAGTSGSSYNEQFF.

The rearrangement uses TRBV5-6 and TRBJ1-1, with D tentatively TRBD1 (5 bases). V lost 5 bases and J lost 1, with 12 bases in between. CDR3 size: 14 residues. Per germline, CDR1 SGHDT and CDR2 YYEEEE. CDR3 in amino acids: CASRLAGWNTEAFF. The CDR3 bases are TGTGCCAGCAGGTTAGCAGGGTGGAACACTGAAGCTTTCTTT.

The CDR3 sequence: CASSAGTRSYNEQFF. Written as DNA, the CDR3 is TGTGCCAGCAGCGCAGGGACACGCTCCTACAATGAGCAGTTCTTC. The chain recombines TRBV7-2 with TRBJ2-1; the D gene is possibly TRBD1 (6 bases). V lost 5 bases and J lost 0, with 11 bases in between. The CDR3 sequence is 15 residues long. In germline, CDR1 is SGHTA, CDR2 FQGNSA.

The chain recombines TRBV28 with TRBJ1-3; D might be TRBD1 (5 bases). The CDR3 spans 14 residues. Germline V gene sequence: CDR1 MDHEN, CDR2 SYDVKM. V lost 7 bases to trimming and J lost 3 bases, with 13 bases between them. The CDR3 DNA is TGTGCCAGCACGCAAAGGGGCTTTGGAAACACCATATATTTT. Amino acids: CASTQRGFGNTIYF.

The chain recombines TRBV7-9 with TRBJ1-1; D may be TRBD1 (6 bases). There are 15 residues in the CDR3. The germline CDR1 and CDR2 sequences are SEHNR and FQNEAQ (reference sequence). The V end was cut by 5 bases, the J end by 6 bases, with 19 bases between. CDR3 in amino acids: CASSVNRDLKSEAFF. DNA for the CDR3: TGTGCCAGCAGCGTAAACAGGGATCTAAAGTCTGAAGCTTTCTTT.

The J gene is TRBJ2-5, the V gene TRBV25-1; D perhaps matches TRBD1 (6 bases). The CDR3 has 14 residues. The germline CDR1 and CDR2 sequences are MGHDK and SYGVNS. V lost 1 base, J lost 3 bases, and 9 bases lay in between. The CDR3 nucleotides are TGTGCCAGCAGTGAATTGGCAGGGGAAGAGACCCAGTACTTC. It is translated as CASSELAGEETQYF.

The gene calls are TRBV6-5 and TRBJ1-1; no clear D gene. Germline V CDR1 and CDR2: MNHEY, SVGAGI. The CDR3 loop spans 13 amino acids. V dropped 7 bases and J dropped 1 base, with 10 bases sitting between them. The CDR3 DNA reads as TGTGCCAGCACTTCAGTCAGGAACACTGAAGCTTTCTTT. Amino acids: CASTSVRNTEAFF.

The CDR3 reads CASSLAPQGTGGYTF. The CDR3 coding sequence is TGTGCCAGCAGCTTAGCCCCTCAGGGTACAGGTGGCTACACCTTC. The V call is TRBV7-2, the J call TRBJ1-2; possible D gene TRBD1, 5 bases. The CDR3 contains 15 residues. V lost 0 bases and J 7 bases, leaving 15 bases between the germline ends. Germline CDR1 and CDR2: SGHTA and FQGNSA.

The gene calls are TRBV5-1 and TRBJ2-2; D might be TRBD2 (5 bases). Deletions cut 4 bases from V and 6 bases from J, with 13 bases between. CDR3 length equals 14 residues. Germline V gene data show CDR1 as SGHRS and CDR2 as YFSETQ. CDR3 nucleotides: TGCGCCAGCAGCCCCTTGGGGAGCGCCGGGGAGCTGTTTTTT. This gives the protein CASSPLGSAGELFF.

V gene TRBV12-3 or TRBV12-4 combines with J gene TRBJ2-3; D is perhaps TRBD2 (5 bases). Trimming removed 3 bases from V and 9 bases from J, with 13 bases in between. The CDR3 consists of 13 residues. Here the CDR3 DNA reads TGTGCCAGCAGTTTGGGGATGCGGGCAACGCAGTATTTT. Encoded protein: CASSLGMRATQYF.

The chain combines TRBV19 with TRBJ2-1; 8 positions match TRBD2. Germline V lookup: CDR1 LNHDA, CDR2 SQIVND (reference sequence). The junction had 6 bases not matched to a gene; V was cut back by 3 bases and J by 8 bases. The length of the CDR3 is 14 residues. CDR3 region: CASSISGNGYEQFF. CDR3 in DNA: TGTGCCAGTAGTATTAGCGGGAATGGTTATGAGCAGTTCTTC.

V and J are TRBV14 and TRBJ1-4; 8 bases are shared with TRBD1. The CDR3 covers 16 residues. The germline gives CDR1 SGHDN, CDR2 FVKESK. Trimming took 0 bases from V and 8 from J; bases not matched to a gene: 8. The CDR3 DNA reads TGTGCCAGCAGCCAAGAGATAACAGGGGGAAGGGAAAAACTGTTTTTT. Translated, it gives CASSQEITGGREKLFF. Supplemented by reference TRBV14 and TRBJ1-4, the full variable domain reads EAGVTQFPSHSVIEKGQTVTLRCDPISGHDNLYWYRRVMGKEIKFLLHFVKESKQDESGMPNNRFLAERTGGTYSTLKVQPAELEDSGVYFCASSQEITGGREKLFFGSGTQLSVL.

The rearrangement uses TRBV29-1 and TRBJ1-2; TRBD1 matches 11 bases. Germline V lookup: CDR1 SQVTM, CDR2 ANQGSEA. The CDR3 sequence is 12 residues long. V shed 7 bases, J shed 8 bases, and the junction held 6 bases outside the gene matches. In DNA, the CDR3 is TGCAGCGCCGCAGGGACAGGGGGAGGCTACACCTTC. Encoded protein: CSAAGTGGGYTF.

This chain connects TRBV29-1 to TRBJ1-1; 8 nucleotides agree with TRBD1. The germline gives CDR1 SQVTM, CDR2 ANQGSEA. The ends lost 7 bases at V and 1 base at J; junction bases unmatched: 2. This CDR3 is built from 12 residues. CDR3 nucleotides: TGCAGCGCAGACAGGGGGAACACTGAAGCTTTCTTT. Its translation: CSADRGNTEAFF.

The chain uses TRBV27 and TRBJ1-5, with D uncertain. V was clipped by 5 bases and J by 3 bases, with 8 bases between them. This CDR3 is 13 amino acids long. Per germline, CDR1 MNHEY and CDR2 SMNVEV (reference sequence). The CDR3, as DNA: TGTGCCAGCAGTCCGAAGTACAATCAGCCCCAGCATTTT. It yields the protein CASSPKYNQPQHF.

The rearrangement joins TRBV5-1 to TRBJ1-1; 11 nucleotides match TRBD1. J was trimmed by 5 bases and V by 1 base; bases with no gene match: 10. Germline CDR1 reads SGHRS; CDR2 reads YFSETQ. The CDR3 extends over 17 amino acids. The CDR3 here is CASSLPRTGGAVTEAFF. The CDR3 DNA is TGCGCCAGCAGCTTGCCCCGGACAGGGGGCGCCGTAACTGAAGCTTTCTTT.

The V call is TRBV10-3, the J call TRBJ2-7, with D possibly matching TRBD2 (5 bases). V dropped 5 bases and J dropped 2 bases, with 13 bases sitting between them. Germline CDR1 is ENHRY and CDR2 is SYGVKD. The CDR3 totals 14 residues. CDR3 loop: CAISRGVGPYEQYF. For the CDR3, the DNA is TGTGCCATCAGTCGGGGTGTGGGCCCCTACGAGCAGTACTTC.

V is TRBV5-5 and J is TRBJ2-7; D is unresolved. This CDR3 comprises 14 residues. V was cut by 4 bases and J by 4 bases, with 15 bases left in between. Germline values: CDR1 SGHKS, CDR2 YYEKEE (reference sequence). The DNA for the CDR3 is TGTGCCAGCAGCCACGGATGTAGCCAGTACGAGCAGTACTTC. Encoded protein: CASSHGCSQYEQYF.

The chain employs TRBV7-2 and TRBJ2-1; 7 bases map to TRBD2. The length of the CDR3 is 14 residues. Germline V gene sequence: CDR1 SGHTA, CDR2 FQGNSA. V dropped 0 bases and J dropped 8; count of bases not matched to a gene: 4. CDR3 nucleotide sequence: TGTGCCAGCAGCTTAGCTCTCACTAGCGATGAGCAGTTCTTC. Residues: CASSLALTSDEQFF.

Only a few counts were recorded for this clone. This sequence joins TRBV5-1 and TRBJ1-1; no reliable D call. The CDR3 runs to 15 residues. The V gene lost 0 bases and the J gene lost 1 base, with 10 bases spanning the gap. The V gene's germline CDR1 is SGHRS and CDR2 YFSETQ. The CDR3 protein is CASSLDGRPNTEAFF. CDR3 in DNA: TGCGCCAGCAGCTTGGACGGCAGGCCGAACACTGAAGCTTTCTTT.

In nucleotides, the CDR3 is TGTGCCAGCAGCTATGACAGGGGGCTGACTGAAGCTTTCTTT. Protein sequence: CASSYDRGLTEAFF. The chain links TRBV7-8 to TRBJ1-1; 10 positions agree with TRBD1. V dropped 4 bases and J dropped 5; count of bases not matched to a gene: 4. Germline assignment: CDR1 SGHVS and CDR2 FQNEAQ. The CDR3 covers 14 residues.

In this sample, this clone turned up a few times. This chain connects TRBV18 to TRBJ2-4, with 9 bases lining up with TRBD1. This CDR3 is 19 amino acids long. V lost 5 bases and J lost 12; bases outside the gene matches: 26. Germline values: CDR1 KGHSH, CDR2 LQKENI. CDR3: CASSSPSNTPGQGMRYQYF. CDR3 sequence (DNA): TGTGCCAGCTCATCCCCTTCGAACACACCGGGACAGGGTATGAGGTATCAGTACTTC.

The genes are TRBV2 and TRBJ1-4; possibly TRBD1 for D (5 bases). Germline CDR1 reads SNHLY; CDR2 reads FYNNEI. The V and J ends lost 5 bases and 5 bases respectively, with 9 bases between them. The CDR3 contains 13 residues. The DNA for the CDR3 is TGTGCCAGCAGTCTAAACAGGAATGAAAAACTGTTTTTT. The encoded protein is CASSLNRNEKLFF.

This chain connects TRBV9 to TRBJ1-2; D uncertain. V lost 4 bases and J lost 4, with 14 bases in between. CDR3 length equals 14 residues. Germline V gene lookup returns CDR1 SGDLS and CDR2 YYNGEE. The CDR3 DNA reads TGTGCCAGCAGCCCCCGGGAGCGAGGCTATGGCTACACCTTC. The encoded protein is CASSPRERGYGYTF.

This clone has just a few counts. The chain joins TRBV28 to TRBJ2-1, with D maybe TRBD2 (5 bases). Germline V lookup: CDR1 MDHEN, CDR2 SYDVKM. Deletions cut 7 bases from V and 7 bases from J, with 17 bases between. This CDR3 spans 14 amino acids. CDR3 in DNA: TGTGCCAGCATGGAACCGGGGAGAAGAAATGAGCAGTTCTTC. Translating gives CASMEPGRRNEQFF.

The chain links TRBV18 to TRBJ2-1, with 12 bases aligning to TRBD2. The CDR3 extends over 15 amino acids. From germline, CDR1 is KGHSH and CDR2 LQKENI. With V trimmed by 6 bases and J by 4 bases, 4 bases remained unmatched. The CDR3 loop is CASSPTSGRYNEQFF. As DNA, the CDR3 is TGTGCCAGCTCCCCCACTAGCGGGAGGTACAATGAGCAGTTCTTC.

This chain uses TRBV27 with TRBJ2-5; D unresolved. CDR1 is MNHEY and CDR2 is SMNVEV in the germline V gene (reference sequence). This CDR3 has 14 residues. The V and J ends lost 7 bases and 0 bases respectively, with 12 bases between them. The CDR3 coding sequence is TGTGCCAGCACCCTAGGACGGAACCAAGAGACCCAGTACTTC. Protein sequence: CASTLGRNQETQYF.